The clone carrying this TCR beta chain appeared a single time. The data are from a study of control samples from healthy donors and cancer patients. TCRdb keeps only in-frame clones here, not all; method: immunoSEQ multiplex PCR. The profile shows approximately 88,000 clones, 91% of them singletons. Germline V CDR1 and CDR2: SGHNT, YYREEE (reference sequence). Trimming cost V 4 bases and J 5 bases, with 14 bases left between them. The CDR3 has 14 amino acids. The source of this sequence is a young woman in good health. Source material: blood. This chain connects TRBV5-4 to TRBJ2-3, with D possibly being TRBD1 (5 bases). Written as DNA, the CDR3 is TGTGCCAGCAGCCAGGGTCTGGATCAAGATACGCAGTATTTT. It yields the protein CASSQGLDQDTQYF.